A selection of T cell receptor beta chains follows, all from one sample in a study of CD8+CD57+ T cells in acquired aplastic anemia. Each CDR3 protein gets one entry after TCRdb re-called the reads with MiXCR. This table holds over 200,000 distinct CDR3 sequences, about 59% found once. The sequencing sample was made of sorted CD4+, CD8+, or CD8+CD57+ T cells (not recorded which) from PBMCs. These receptors were taken from a human donor in good health. Each CDR3 is given without its conserved first and last residue.

>TRBV7-8|TRBJ1-4
ASSLRFRGSNEKLF
>TRBV7-6|TRBJ2-7
ASSPPDRGYEQY
>TRBV20-1|TRBJ1-4
SASDRGHEKLF
>TRBV7-9|TRBJ2-7
ASSLSVVSEQY
>TRBV14|TRBJ1-2
ASSQVSWAGYT
>TRBV24-1|TRBJ2-1
ATSDLSQPLEGEQF
>TRBV5-1|TRBJ2-1
ASSLVLAGGPANEQF
>TRBV24-1|TRBJ2-1
ATSDPGSSDEQF
>TRBV2|TRBJ2-7
ASSERSGGRTSAEQY
>TRBV4-2|TRBJ1-6
ASSQGAAARALH
>TRBV4-3|TRBJ2-1
ASSQEDLGASGTNEQF
>TRBV24-1|TRBJ2-7
ATSDPGQSYEQY
>TRBV12-3/TRBV12-4|TRBJ2-7
ASMTSGLRYEQY
>TRBV27|TRBJ1-2
ASSLSGLANYGYT
>TRBV20-1|TRBJ1-6
SARKTGDNSPLH
>TRBV7-9|TRBJ1-2
ASSLTTGESYGYT
>TRBV9|TRBJ2-7
ASSVSGTSAYEQY
>TRBV20-1|TRBJ1-5
SARQSGNQPQH
>TRBV27|TRBJ1-6
ASSLGRVGNSPLH
>TRBV18|TRBJ2-7
ASSPDRLGAYEQY
>TRBV7-3|TRBJ2-1
ASSELAGGPDEQF
>TRBV29-1|TRBJ1-2
SAAGNYGYT
>TRBV5-1|TRBJ2-2
ASSIGQVLPGELF
>TRBV25-1|TRBJ2-1
ASSDPRQGGGNEQF
>TRBV6-5|TRBJ2-7
ASSPTGTGNYEQY
>TRBV19|TRBJ1-1
ASSFGQMNTEAF
>TRBV6-5|TRBJ2-3
ASSLAVGTDTQY
>TRBV5-1|TRBJ1-4
ASSLVPTAFNEKLF
>TRBV6-5|TRBJ2-5
ASSYSNPAGYQETQY
>TRBV6-6|TRBJ2-3
ASSHHTGTSGPSTDTQY
>TRBV20-1|TRBJ2-7
SARDKYIRDRSSSYEQY
>TRBV24-1|TRBJ2-2
ATSDLRSTGELF
>TRBV7-9|TRBJ1-4
ASSLPGTGTGEKLF
>TRBV6-4|TRBJ2-1
ASSDGTSGGEQF
>TRBV5-4|TRBJ1-6
ASSQKDRLNSPLH
>TRBV19|TRBJ1-2
ASSAQGTGGYT
>TRBV20-1|TRBJ2-3
SARQDTQRVDTQY
>TRBV7-8|TRBJ2-5
ASSLGAAGYQETQY